What follows is one TCR beta chain and its context. Its specificity is unknown. This entry comes from a study of T cell responses to AZD1222 COVID-19 vaccine. About the study: It was second doses at about 4 or about 12 weeks that were pooled. Study conclusions and caveats: Nearly half of the spike-specific TCRs reportedly recognize variant regions that carry no mutations. Among AZD1222 vaccinees, only six were seropositive at baseline. Donors were largely white British and mainly female; clonal diversity was possibly underestimated.

The CDR3 consists of 19 residues. The V and J ends lost 0 bases and 4 bases respectively, with 25 bases between them. CDR1 is SGHRS and CDR2 is YFSETQ in the germline V gene. The data were produced by immunoSEQ multiplex PCR, yet TCRdb's version contains in-frame clones alone and is incomplete. The sample shows around 130,000 clones, roughly nine tenths of them seen only once. The chain joins TRBV5-1 to TRBJ1-2, with unresolved D. The clonotype comes from an adult in good health. The starting material was peripheral blood, obtained on day 0 of AZD1222 vaccination. CDR3 DNA sequence: TGCGCCAGCAGCTTGGTTTGGGAGAAAAAGGGTTTAGGTCCCTATGGCTACACCTTC. Protein: CASSLVWEKKGLGPYGYTF.